This T cell receptor beta chain is drawn from a study of PD-L1 blockade in urothelial cancer. Study-level information: Of approximately 29 patients, twenty-five were males with bladder-origin urothelial cancer. The median number of T cells present in blood samples was under 150,000.

As concerns this clone: Antigen specificity is unknown.

Whole-study results and caveats: At the 3-week point, tumor-associated blood clones expanded more in durable-benefit patients.

Only in-frame clones appear in the TCRdb table, and some are missing; sequencing was by immunoSEQ multiplex PCR. The table lists tens of thousands of clones, around nine tenths of them singletons. Germline assignment: CDR1 MNHEY and CDR2 SVGAGI. The CDR3 is 15 residues long. V lost 2 bases and J 6 bases, leaving 11 bases between the germline ends. Sequences were derived from PBMCs, sampled around atezolizumab (anti-PD-L1) treatment. V and J are TRBV6-5 and TRBJ1-6, with D possibly matching TRBD1 (6 bases). This clonotype originated in a man aged 50 or older with urothelial cancer. CDR3 bases: TGTGCCAGCAGTTACACCGACAGGAGTAATTCACCCCTCCACTTT. It yields the protein CASSYTDRSNSPLHF.